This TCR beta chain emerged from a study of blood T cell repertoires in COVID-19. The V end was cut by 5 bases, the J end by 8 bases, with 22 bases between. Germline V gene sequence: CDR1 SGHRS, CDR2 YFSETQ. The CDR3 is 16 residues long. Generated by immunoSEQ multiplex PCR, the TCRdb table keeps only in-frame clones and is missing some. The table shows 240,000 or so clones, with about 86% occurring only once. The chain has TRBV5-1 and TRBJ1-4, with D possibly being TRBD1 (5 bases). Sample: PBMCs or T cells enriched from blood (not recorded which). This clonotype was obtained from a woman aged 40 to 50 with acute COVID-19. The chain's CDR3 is CASRPEILQGFEKLFF. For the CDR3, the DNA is TGCGCCAGCAGGCCCGAGATTTTGCAGGGCTTCGAAAAACTGTTTTTT.